This T cell receptor (beta chain) comes out of a study of blood T cell repertoires in COVID-19. As for the study in general: T cells, B-cell-depleted T cells, or PBMCs provided the cDNA or gDNA that served as material.

Cohorts were based on clinical histories the participants reported. TCRdb's table, derived via immunoSEQ multiplex PCR, lists solely in-frame clones and lacks some. Of a few hundred thousand clones in the sample, 85% to 90% were seen once. V lost 2 bases, J lost 1 base, and 20 bases lay in between. The V gene's germline CDR1 is GTSNPN and CDR2 SVGIG (reference sequence). The CDR3 sequence is 17 residues long. The chain recombines TRBV30 with TRBJ1-1; D perhaps matches TRBD1 (5 bases). Sequenced material: PBMCs or T cells enriched from blood (not recorded which). The receptor's source is a man aged 25-45 years who had recovered from COVID-19. This chain's CDR3 is CAWSQGPRGGRNTEAFF. In DNA form, the CDR3 reads TGTGCCTGGAGTCAGGGCCCACGCGGGGGAAGGAACACTGAAGCTTTCTTT.